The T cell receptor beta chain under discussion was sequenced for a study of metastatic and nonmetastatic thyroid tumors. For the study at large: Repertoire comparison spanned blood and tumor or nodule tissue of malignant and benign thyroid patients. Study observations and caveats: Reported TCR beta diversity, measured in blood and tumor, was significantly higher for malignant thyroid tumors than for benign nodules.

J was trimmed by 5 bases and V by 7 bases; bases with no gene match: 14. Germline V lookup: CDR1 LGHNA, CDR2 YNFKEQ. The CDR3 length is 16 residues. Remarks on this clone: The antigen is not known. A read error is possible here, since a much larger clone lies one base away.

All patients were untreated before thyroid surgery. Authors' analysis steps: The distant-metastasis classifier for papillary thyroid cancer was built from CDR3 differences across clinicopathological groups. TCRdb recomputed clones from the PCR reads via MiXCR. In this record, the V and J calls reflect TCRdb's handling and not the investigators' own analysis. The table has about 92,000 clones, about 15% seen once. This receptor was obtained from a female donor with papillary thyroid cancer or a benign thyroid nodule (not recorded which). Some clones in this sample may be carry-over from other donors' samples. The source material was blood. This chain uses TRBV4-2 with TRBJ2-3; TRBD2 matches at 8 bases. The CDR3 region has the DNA TGTGCCAGCACTGAACTCCGCGGGGGGCCCAAAGATACGCAGTATTTT. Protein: CASTELRGGPKDTQYF.